This passage covers 28 T cell receptor beta chains from one sample sequenced in a study of OX40 agonist ivuxolimab in advanced cancers. The table came from immunoSEQ multiplex PCR; TCRdb's copy has only in-frame clones and leaves some out. The table records approximately 69,000 clones, around 88% of them present only once. The sample was CD4+ or CD8+ T cells sorted from blood, taken in a trial of the OX40 agonist ivuxolimab. These receptors all come from an adult with an advanced solid tumor such as melanoma, head and neck, liver or kidney cancer.

V and J are TRBV10-3 and TRBJ1-2; no clear D. The length of the CDR3 is 12 residues. Germline assignment: CDR1 ENHRY and CDR2 SYGVKD. Trimming removed 6 bases from V and 3 bases from J, with 8 bases in between. CDR3 protein: CAIRGWDYGYTF. CDR3 nucleotide sequence: TGTGCCATCAGGGGGTGGGACTATGGCTACACCTTC.

DNA of the CDR3: TGTGCCAGCAGCTTAGACGGCTTGGGGCCCCAGCATTTT. The encoded protein is CASSLDGLGPQHF. The V call is TRBV11-2, the J call TRBJ1-5, with no clear D. This CDR3 has 13 amino acids. V gave up 0 bases and J gave up 9 bases, with 9 bases separating them. The germline V gene encodes CDR1 SGHAT and CDR2 FQNNGV.

The chain is built from TRBV5-1 and TRBJ1-2, with TRBD1 matching over 10 bases. This CDR3 has 14 amino acids. The V segment lost 4 bases and the J segment 6 bases; nucleotides outside the gene matches: 6. Germline-derived CDR1 and CDR2 are SGHRS and YFSETQ. CDR3 amino acids: CASSLTGTGDGYTF. The CDR3 DNA reads TGCGCCAGCAGCCTAACCGGGACAGGGGATGGCTACACCTTC.

This clone was found once. The chain uses TRBV4-2 and TRBJ1-2, with 9 bases aligning to TRBD1. From germline, CDR1 is LGHNA and CDR2 YNFKEQ. The CDR3 has 15 amino acids. The V segment lost 0 bases and the J segment 4 bases; nucleotides outside the gene matches: 3. CDR3 protein: CASSQDQDRGYGYTF. The DNA of the CDR3 is TGTGCCAGCAGCCAAGATCAGGACAGGGGCTATGGCTACACCTTC.

The chain employs TRBV5-1 and TRBJ2-3; D not resolved. V was shortened by 5 bases and J by 6 bases, with 13 bases between the two germline ends. Germline loops: CDR1 SGHRS, CDR2 YFSETQ. The CDR3 runs to 13 residues. The CDR3 spells CASRVSTRDTQYF. The CDR3, as DNA: TGCGCCAGCAGAGTCAGTACCCGCGATACGCAGTATTTT.

The chain is built from TRBV7-9 and TRBJ2-5; D is uncertain. V was shortened by 4 bases and J by 2 bases, with 11 bases between the two germline ends. The CDR3 covers 14 residues. The germline gives CDR1 SEHNR, CDR2 FQNEAQ (reference sequence). CDR3 sequence: CASSSGPAQETQYF. Written as DNA, the CDR3 is TGTGCCAGCAGCTCCGGGCCCGCTCAAGAGACCCAGTACTTC.

This chain uses TRBV12-5 with TRBJ2-4, with 7 bases fitting TRBD1. Trimming removed 2 bases from V and 1 base from J; junction bases left unmatched: 8. Germline-derived CDR1 and CDR2 are LGHNT and FRNRAP. The CDR3 is made up of 17 amino acids. The CDR3 spells CASGLTRQGDAKNIQYF. In DNA form, the CDR3 reads TGTGCTAGTGGTTTGACCCGACAGGGTGACGCCAAAAACATTCAGTACTTC.

V and J are TRBV23-1 and TRBJ1-2; D is undetermined. Being an ORF, TRBV23-1 has a function that is uncertain. The V end lost 11 bases, the J end lost 5 bases, and 21 bases lay between the germline ends. The CDR3 runs to 14 residues. The CDR3 sequence is CAPKPRKTSYGYTF. Here the CDR3 DNA reads TGCGCCCCAAAGCCCAGAAAAACTAGTTATGGCTACACCTTC.

The rearrangement links TRBV7-6 to TRBJ1-6, with D tentatively TRBD1 (5 bases). Trimming took off 2 bases at V and 5 bases at J, with 16 bases between the two ends. Germline lookup yields CDR1 SGHVS and CDR2 FNYEAQ. The CDR3 is 17 residues long. The CDR3 reads CASSLNPGLTDNSPLHF. The CDR3 DNA reads as TGTGCCAGCAGCTTAAACCCAGGGCTGACCGATAATTCACCCCTCCACTTT. The variable domain in full, completed from reference TRBV7-6 and TRBJ1-6, reads GAGVSQSPRYKVTKRGQDVALRCDPISGHVSLYWYRQALGQGPEFLTYFNYEAQQDKSGLPNDRFSAERPEGSISTLTIQRTEQRDSAMYRCASSLNPGLTDNSPLHFGNGTRLTVT.

The chain joins TRBV6-1 to TRBJ1-2, with 9 bases aligning to TRBD1. Germline values: CDR1 MNHNS, CDR2 SASEGT. The CDR3 totals 13 residues. V gave up 5 bases and J gave up 7 bases; unmatched junction bases: 5. The CDR3 region is CASSRDRVSGYTF. CDR3 in DNA: TGTGCCAGCAGTAGGGACAGGGTGTCTGGCTACACCTTC.

This sequence joins TRBV13 and TRBJ1-4; 8 bases are shared with TRBD1. Germline assignment: CDR1 PRHDT and CDR2 FYEKMQ (reference sequence). V was pared by 4 bases and J by 7 bases, with 8 bases of the junction left unmatched. The length of the CDR3 is 15 residues. CDR3 region: CASSSLQGGSEKLFF. The CDR3 bases are TGTGCCAGCAGCTCATTACAGGGGGGTAGTGAAAAACTGTTTTTT.

The rearrangement joins TRBV18 to TRBJ1-1; D may be TRBD1 (6 bases). The CDR3 is 17 amino acids. V lost 0 bases, J lost 4 bases, and 18 bases lay in between. Looked up from germline, CDR1 is KGHSH and CDR2 is LQKENI. The CDR3 nucleotides read TGTGCCAGCTCACCACCGATCAAAGGGGGTTTGGGCACTGAAGCTTTCTTT. As protein: CASSPPIKGGLGTEAFF. Supplemented by reference TRBV18 and TRBJ1-1, the full variable domain reads NAGVMQNPRHLVRRRGQEARLRCSPMKGHSHVYWYRQLPEEGLKFMVYLQKENIIDESGMPKERFSAEFPKEGPSILRIQQVVRGDSAAYFCASSPPIKGGLGTEAFFGQGTRLTVV.

This chain connects TRBV7-9 to TRBJ2-5; 13 nucleotides align to TRBD2. Trimming removed 1 base from V and 3 bases from J; junction bases left unmatched: 2. The germline gives CDR1 SEHNR, CDR2 FQNEAQ (reference sequence). This CDR3 is built from 16 residues. CDR3 DNA sequence: TGTGCCAGCAGCTTAGGGGGGACTAGCGGGAAAGAGACCCAGTACTTC. Protein product: CASSLGGTSGKETQYF.

The rearrangement links TRBV4-2 to TRBJ1-4; possibly TRBD1 for D (5 bases). V gave up 2 bases and J gave up 0 bases, with 10 bases separating them. The CDR3 has 16 amino acids. Looked up from germline, CDR1 is LGHNA and CDR2 is YNFKEQ. CDR3: CASSQSGTATNEKLFF. In DNA form, the CDR3 reads TGTGCCAGCAGCCAATCCGGGACGGCAACTAATGAAAAACTGTTTTTT.

The gene calls are TRBV6-1 and TRBJ2-3, with D perhaps matching TRBD2 (5 bases). Germline V gene data show CDR1 as MNHNS and CDR2 as SASEGT. Trimming took 6 bases from V and 9 from J, leaving 10 bases between them. The CDR3 totals 11 residues. The CDR3 sequence is CASSLAPTQYF. For the CDR3, the DNA is TGTGCCAGCAGCCTAGCCCCCACGCAGTATTTT.

This rearrangement joins TRBV15 to TRBJ2-3; weak D call: TRBD1 (6 bases). Trimming took 5 bases from V and 0 from J, leaving 12 bases between them. Looked up from germline, CDR1 is LNHNV and CDR2 is YYDKDF (reference sequence). This CDR3 is built from 15 residues. In DNA form, the CDR3 reads TGTGCCACCAGCGGCCGGGACATAAGCACAGATACGCAGTATTTT. Translated: CATSGRDISTDTQYF.

The CDR3 sequence is CASNPGQGAEAFF. CDR3 nucleotide sequence: TGTGCCAGCAACCCGGGACAGGGTGCTGAAGCTTTCTTT. The V gene is TRBV2, the J gene TRBJ1-1; 9 bases fit TRBD1. This CDR3 region has 13 residues. After removal of 7 bases from V and 6 bases from J, the junction contained 6 bases not matched to a gene. The V gene's germline CDR1 is SNHLY and CDR2 FYNNEI.

The rearrangement links TRBV6-1 to TRBJ2-7; possible D gene TRBD2, 5 bases. This CDR3 comprises 15 residues. Per the germline V gene, CDR1 is MNHNS and CDR2 is SASEGT. V lost 0 bases, J lost 7 bases, and 16 bases lay in between. The CDR3 coding sequence is TGTGCCAGCAGTGAAGCAGGAGGCTCCGTGGGAGAGCAGTACTTC. Its translation: CASSEAGGSVGEQYF.

This clone was counted a few times. The chain uses TRBV10-2 and TRBJ2-5; D is possibly TRBD1 (5 bases). CDR3 length: 13 residues. CDR1 is WSHSY, CDR2 SAAADI, per germline. V lost 10 bases, J lost 3 bases, and 15 bases lay in between. The chain's CDR3 is CATMRQIKETQYF. The CDR3 DNA sequence: TGCGCCACCATGAGACAGATTAAAGAGACCCAGTACTTC.

The rearrangement links TRBV9 to TRBJ2-2; 13 bases agree with TRBD2. Unmatched junction bases numbered 0, after V lost 7 bases and J lost 6 bases. Germline V gene sequence: CDR1 SGDLS, CDR2 YYNGEE. The CDR3 is 13 residues long. The CDR3 is CASGLAGAGELFF. CDR3 bases: TGTGCCAGCGGACTAGCGGGAGCCGGGGAGCTGTTTTTT. Complete variable domain (other parts from reference TRBV9 and TRBJ2-2): DSGVTQTPKHLITATGQRVTLRCSPRSGDLSVYWYQQSLDQGLQFLIQYYNGEERAKGNILERFSAQQFPDLHSELNLSSLELGDSALYFCASGLAGAGELFFGEGSRLTVL.

The chain joins TRBV29-1 to TRBJ2-1, with TRBD2 as a possible D gene (6 bases). This CDR3 has 15 amino acids. CDR1 is SQVTM and CDR2 is ANQGSEA in the germline V gene. The ends were cut back, 4 bases at V and 0 bases at J, with 13 bases in the middle. CDR3 protein: CSVVSAGSSYNEQFF. CDR3 nucleotides: TGCAGCGTTGTTAGTGCGGGGAGCTCCTACAATGAGCAGTTCTTC.

This clone came up a few times. This sequence joins TRBV4-1 and TRBJ1-2, with 9 bases fitting TRBD1. This CDR3 has 16 amino acids. Unmatched junction bases numbered 6, after V lost 4 bases and J lost 0 bases. In germline, CDR1 is MGHRA, CDR2 YSYEKL. In nucleotides, the CDR3 is TGCGCCAGCAGCCGCCCGGGACAGGGACCTAACTATGGCTACACCTTC. Translation: CASSRPGQGPNYGYTF.

A remark on this clone: One end of the junction is discordant with germline, which a read error may explain. The chain links TRBV6-5 to TRBJ2-7; D unclear. Germline CDR1 and CDR2: MNHEY and SVGAGI. The CDR3 is 9 residues long. In DNA, the CDR3 is TGTGCCAGCAGTTACCCCCACCACTTC. Protein: CASSYPHHF.

The V call is TRBV27, the J call TRBJ1-2; weak D call: TRBD1 (5 bases). V was pared by 4 bases and J by 13 bases, with 13 bases between. CDR1 and CDR2 from the germline V gene are MNHEY and SMNVEV (reference sequence). The CDR3 is made up of 11 amino acids. The CDR3 region is CASSSTGLVTF. The CDR3 DNA follows: TGTGCCAGCAGTTCAACAGGATTAGTCACCTTC.

This clone was seen once. V usage is TRBV23-1 and J usage is TRBJ2-1; maybe TRBD1 (5 bases). TRBV23-1 qualifies as an ORF whose function is uncertain. The V end lost 6 bases, the J end lost 2 bases, and 35 bases lay between the germline ends. The CDR3 sequence is 22 residues long. CDR3 nucleotides: TGCGCCAGCAGCCCCCCCCCTCTCTCCCCAGGGCCCTACGCCTTTCCCTACAATGAGCAGTTCTTC. It codes for CASSPPPLSPGPYAFPYNEQFF.

V and J are TRBV5-1 and TRBJ2-7, with TRBD2 matching 9 bases. Germline CDR1 and CDR2: SGHRS and YFSETQ. V lost 0 bases and J lost 4; bases outside the gene matches: 14. The CDR3 totals 18 residues. CDR3 region: CASSLVVSGLAGRYEQYF. The CDR3 nucleotides are TGCGCCAGCAGCTTGGTGGTTTCGGGCCTAGCGGGGAGGTACGAGCAGTACTTC.

The chain links TRBV28 to TRBJ2-3, with D tentatively TRBD1 (6 bases). The CDR3 spans 16 residues. V was cut by 3 bases and J by 1 base, with 14 bases left in between. Germline CDR1 and CDR2: MDHEN and SYDVKM. CDR3 loop: CASSLLGGEGTDTQYF. CDR3 in DNA: TGTGCCAGCAGTTTGTTAGGGGGAGAGGGCACAGATACGCAGTATTTT.

The chain carries TRBV9 and TRBJ2-1; no clear D. CDR1 SGDLS and CDR2 YYNGEE come from the germline V gene. Trimming shortened V by 0 bases and J by 5 bases, and 12 bases separated the two germline ends. The CDR3 loop spans 15 amino acids. CDR3 sequence (DNA): TGTGCCAGCAGCGTAGAGCCCCTAACCGACAATGAGCAGTTCTTC. Protein: CASSVEPLTDNEQFF.